The clone carrying this T cell receptor (beta chain) was counted between two and nine times. Its antigen is unidentified. The data were obtained in a study of cytomegalovirus exposure and HLA in healthy donors. Regarding the study as a whole: As a later analysis showed, several of the most significant clusters appeared to be linked to common viral pathogens. Donors were assumed by presence/absence analyses to have roughly uniform sequencing depth. In vitro experiments confirmed that three CMV-associated chains were specific for CMV antigens.

CDR1 SGDLS and CDR2 YYNGEE come from the germline V gene. The CDR3 length is 20 residues. V was clipped by 4 bases and J by 3 bases, with 28 bases between them. The PCR contained 60 Vbeta and 13 Jbeta primers. Per the study methods: Later, an analysis found tens of millions of unique TCR beta chains, and around 12 million of these were shared. Sequencing used immunoSEQ multiplex PCR; TCRdb keeps in-frame clones, though not all of them. Clone size and the V and J calls come from that table; the DNA yielded D and trimming. The data contain about 170,000 clones, 70% to 90% of them singletons. V is TRBV9 and J is TRBJ1-4, with D tentatively TRBD1 (5 bases). The specimen sequenced was PBMCs. This receptor was identified in a man aged 25-40 years in good health and CMV-seropositive. The CDR3 region has the DNA TGTGCCAGCAGCTCTCCGGGAGGGGCAGATGTGTGTGTGGCTAATGAAAAACTGTTTTTT. Its translation: CASSSPGGADVCVANEKLFF.